The clone carrying this TCR beta chain occurred many times. Its specificity is unknown. This entry comes from a study of T-cell reconstitution after alpha-beta-depleted transplantation in children. Deletions cut 8 bases from V and 7 bases from J, with 16 bases between. Germline V lookup: CDR1 SGHKS, CDR2 YYEKEE (reference sequence). The CDR3 sequence is 13 residues long. Study-level results: Expanded graft clones numbering several hundred reportedly gave rise to alpha-beta T cells about two months after transplant. T cells produced anew were the main source of T-cell counts and diversity one year after transplant. Surviving recipient T cells and thymic progenitors accounted for the high day-60 TCRbeta diversity observed in some patients.

During its preparation, the TCRbeta library received unique molecular identifiers. TCRdb reanalysed the PCR reads using MiXCR and keeps one entry per CDR3 protein. Seen here are hundreds of thousands of distinct CDR3 sequences, around 13% observed once, and the top ten hold 0.79%. Sequencing was performed on PBMCs, taken before TCRalphabeta/CD19-depleted stem cell transplant. This TCR was sampled from a girl aged 2-10 years with congenital amegakaryocytic thrombocytopenia, due to receive a stem cell transplant. The rearrangement joins TRBV5-5 to TRBJ2-1, with a weak D call TRBD2 (6 bases). This CDR3 reads CASFPGAPNEQFF. CDR3 bases: TGTGCCAGTTTCCCGGGAGCCCCAAATGAGCAGTTCTTC.